This TCR beta chain was recovered during a study of cytomegalovirus exposure and HLA in healthy donors. It was with 60 Vbeta and 13 Jbeta primers that the PCR ran. As processed by the authors: Later analysis identified some 80 million unique TCR beta chains, approximately 10 million shared. Here immunoSEQ multiplex PCR was the method, and the copy in TCRdb shows in-frame clones only, minus some. V and J calls and clone size are those listed in that table; D and trimming were worked out from the DNA. The table includes approximately 85,000 clones, roughly 78% detected once. CDR1 and CDR2 (germline): MNHEY, SVGAGI. CDR3 length: 15 residues. Between the trimmed V and J ends, which lost 6 bases and 5 bases, there was a span of 19 bases. Regarding the study as a whole: An analysis done earlier found most TCR beta V segments productive about 87% or about 30% of the time.

Remarks on this clone: The target antigen is unknown.

In nominal health when sampled, donors likely had unrecorded immune exposures nonetheless. This TCR came from a man under 40 in good health and CMV-seronegative. The J gene is TRBJ1-1, the V gene TRBV6-5; perhaps TRBD1 as D (5 bases). The sample was PBMCs. In DNA form, the CDR3 reads TGTGCCAGCAGCCCCTGGGGGGAGGTAGGGACTGAAGCTTTCTTT. Protein: CASSPWGEVGTEAFF.